The rows below give T cell receptor beta chains drawn from one sample of a study of healthy donors' naive CD4 and CD8 T cells. Via MiXCR, TCRdb re-called the reads, giving one row per CDR3 protein. Here the sample spans about 180,000 distinct CDR3 sequences, about 70% being singletons. The sample was naive CD4+ and CD8+ T cells sorted from blood, pooled from several donors. The receptor set was obtained from a pool of human donors in good health; the sample pools cells from several healthy donors. Both conserved end residues are part of each CDR3. A D gene is named only where the DNA matches it firmly. The size entry is marked missing in some rows and otherwise reads once, few, many or a size class.

size	V	J	D	CDR3	DNA
.	TRBV19	TRBJ2-7	TRBD2	CASKSSGRDYEQYF	TGTGCCAGTAAATCTAGCGGGAGAGACTACGAGCAGTACTTC
few	TRBV29-1	TRBJ2-7	.	CSVETGLNFYEQYF	TGCAGCGTTGAGACTGGACTCAATTTCTACGAGCAGTACTTC
.	TRBV18	TRBJ2-5	.	CASSPPGTRVMETQYF	TGTGCCAGCTCACCACCGGGGACCAGGGTGATGGAGACCCAGTACTTC
.	TRBV29-1	TRBJ1-1	.	CSVARARGSTEAFF	TGCAGCGTTGCCCGGGCGCGGGGCAGCACTGAAGCTTTCTTT
.	TRBV12-3/TRBV12-4	TRBJ2-1	.	CASNLAGTGENEQFF	TGTGCCAGCAATCTCGCCGGGACCGGGGAGAATGAGCAGTTCTTC
.	TRBV5-1	TRBJ2-1	.	CASSFLPGAYNEQFF	TGCGCCAGCAGCTTTTTACCGGGGGCCTACAATGAGCAGTTCTTC
few	TRBV15	TRBJ2-3	.	CATSRGVGGSTDTQYF	TGTGCCACCAGCAGAGGAGTAGGTGGGTCCACAGATACGCAGTATTTT
.	TRBV10-3	TRBJ2-7	.	CAISEEGYEQYF	TGTGCCATCAGTGAGGAAGGTTACGAGCAGTACTTC
.	TRBV2	TRBJ1-5	TRBD1	CASSKDRGGQPQHF	TGTGCCAGCAGTAAGGACAGGGGTGGGCAGCCCCAGCATTTT
.	TRBV19	TRBJ2-7	.	CASSTPGAEGRYEQYF	TGTGCCAGTAGTACCCCGGGAGCGGAGGGGAGGTACGAGCAGTACTTC
once	TRBV27	TRBJ2-5	TRBD1	CASRGQGAGETQYF	TGTGCCAGCAGGGGACAGGGGGCAGGAGAGACCCAGTACTTC
.	TRBV20-1	TRBJ2-7	.	CSASVQGGSAYEQYF	TGCAGTGCTAGTGTCCAAGGGGGATCAGCCTACGAGCAGTACTTC
.	TRBV29-1	TRBJ1-2	.	CSASGGSNYGYTF	TGCAGCGCCTCCGGGGGGTCGAACTATGGCTACACCTTC
.	TRBV6-5	TRBJ1-5	TRBD1	CASSDRGQRQPQHF	TGTGCCAGTTCGGACAGGGGCCAGCGGCAGCCCCAGCATTTT
.	TRBV10-3	TRBJ1-1	.	CAISPQNTEAFF	TGTGCCATCAGCCCCCAGAACACTGAAGCTTTCTTT
.	TRBV6-5	TRBJ1-5	.	CASSYSPEIGPQHF	TGTGCCAGCAGTTACTCCCCTGAAATAGGGCCCCAGCATTTT
.	TRBV6-5	TRBJ1-5	.	CASSYWGYNQPQHF	TGTGCCAGCAGTTACTGGGGATACAATCAGCCCCAGCATTTT
.	TRBV4-2	TRBJ2-1	.	CASSQDTAPGNEQFF	TGTGCCAGCAGCCAAGATACGGCCCCGGGGAATGAGCAGTTCTTC
.	TRBV7-9	TRBJ2-1	.	CASSLMGSNEQFF	TGTGCCAGCAGCTTAATGGGTTCCAATGAGCAGTTCTTC
once	TRBV29-1	TRBJ2-5	TRBD1	CSVWGTGKETQYF	TGCAGCGTTTGGGGGACAGGGAAAGAGACCCAGTACTTC
.	TRBV20-1	TRBJ2-7	TRBD2	CSAHIPGLAGAYYEQYF	TGCAGTGCTCATATTCCGGGACTAGCGGGAGCGTATTACGAGCAGTACTTC
.	TRBV29-1	TRBJ2-2	.	CSARPWTGELFF	TGCAGCGCCCGACCCTGGACCGGGGAGCTGTTTTTT
.	TRBV24-1	TRBJ2-1	.	CATSDASDNEQFF	TGTGCCACCAGTGATGCCAGTGACAATGAGCAGTTCTTC
.	TRBV29-1	TRBJ2-2	TRBD1	CSVETGTGGGGELFF	TGCAGCGTTGAAACAGGGACAGGGGGCGGCGGGGAGCTGTTTTTT
.	TRBV4-2	TRBJ2-7	TRBD1	CASSRLQGFYEQYF	TGTGCCAGCAGCCGACTACAGGGGTTCTACGAGCAGTACTTC
once	TRBV7-9	TRBJ2-1	.	CASSLATFPYNEQFF	TGTGCCAGCAGCTTAGCGACGTTCCCCTACAATGAGCAGTTCTTC
.	TRBV4-3	TRBJ1-2	.	CASSQGTVNYGYTF	TGCGCCAGCAGCCAAGGGACAGTGAACTATGGCTACACCTTC
.	TRBV6-2/TRBV6-3	TRBJ2-5	.	CASSYSAGWGQTQYF	TGTGCCAGCAGTTACTCGGCGGGGTGGGGCCAGACCCAGTACTTC
.	TRBV6-2/TRBV6-3	TRBJ2-3	.	CASSLPIGDTQYF	TGTGCCAGCAGTCTCCCCATCGGGGATACGCAGTATTTT
.	TRBV5-1	TRBJ2-1	.	CASSSTYEQFF	TGCGCCAGCAGCTCGACATACGAGCAGTTCTTC
.	TRBV18	TRBJ1-3	TRBD1	CASSPGQAVGNTIYF	TGTGCCAGCTCCCCTGGACAGGCGGTTGGAAACACCATATATTTT
.	TRBV30	TRBJ2-7	.	CAWSVLFYEQYF	TGTGCCTGGAGTGTACTGTTCTACGAGCAGTACTTC
.	TRBV29-1	TRBJ1-2	.	CSVEETRGYTF	TGCAGCGTTGAAGAGACGAGGGGCTACACCTTC
.	TRBV19	TRBJ1-5	.	CASKDSHVSNQPQHF	TGTGCCAGTAAGGACAGCCATGTTAGCAATCAGCCCCAGCATTTT
.	TRBV6-5	TRBJ2-1	TRBD2	CASSPLKLAGFHNEQFF	TGTGCCAGCAGCCCCCTTAAACTAGCGGGGTTTCACAATGAGCAGTTCTTC
.	TRBV6-5	TRBJ1-1	.	CASSSDSRRGMNTEAFF	TGTGCCAGCAGTTCCGACAGTCGTAGGGGGATGAACACTGAAGCTTTCTTT
.	TRBV27	TRBJ2-1	.	CASSSSDGGQKNEQFF	TGTGCCAGCAGCTCCTCGGACGGGGGGCAGAAAAATGAGCAGTTCTTC
.	TRBV29-1	TRBJ2-7	.	CSVEDVSAGTYEQYF	TGCAGCGTTGAAGATGTTAGCGCCGGGACCTACGAGCAGTACTTC
.	TRBV29-1	TRBJ2-7	TRBD2	CSVEDTVAGYEQYF	TGCAGCGTTGAAGATACGGTAGCGGGCTACGAGCAGTACTTC
.	TRBV19	TRBJ2-7	TRBD2	CASSSRLAGGTYEQYF	TGTGCCAGTAGTTCCCGACTAGCGGGGGGTACGTACGAGCAGTACTTC
.	TRBV7-2	TRBJ2-5	TRBD2	CASSLEYRTSGYF	TGTGCCAGCAGCTTAGAGTACCGTACTAGCGGGTACTTC
.	TRBV27	TRBJ2-5	.	CASSLWDAAGETQYF	TGTGCCAGCAGTTTATGGGACGCAGCAGGAGAGACCCAGTACTTC
.	TRBV6-2/TRBV6-3	TRBJ2-5	.	CASREVWDQETQYF	TGTGCCAGCCGAGAAGTTTGGGACCAAGAGACCCAGTACTTC
.	TRBV18	TRBJ1-4	.	CASSPRGINGEKLFF	TGTGCCAGCTCACCACGGGGGATCAACGGGGAAAAACTGTTTTTT
few	TRBV29-1	TRBJ2-1	.	CSVESNSYNEQFF	TGCAGCGTTGAGAGCAACTCCTACAATGAGCAGTTCTTC
.	TRBV27	TRBJ1-2	.	CASSPGRVEGYTF	TGTGCCAGCAGTCCCGGACGGGTGGAAGGCTACACCTTC
few	TRBV29-1	TRBJ1-2	.	CSVATQDSLYGYTF	TGCAGCGTTGCTACTCAAGACAGCCTATATGGCTACACCTTC
.	TRBV29-1	TRBJ2-7	.	CSAKTGQYEQYF	TGCAGCGCTAAGACAGGACAATACGAGCAGTACTTC